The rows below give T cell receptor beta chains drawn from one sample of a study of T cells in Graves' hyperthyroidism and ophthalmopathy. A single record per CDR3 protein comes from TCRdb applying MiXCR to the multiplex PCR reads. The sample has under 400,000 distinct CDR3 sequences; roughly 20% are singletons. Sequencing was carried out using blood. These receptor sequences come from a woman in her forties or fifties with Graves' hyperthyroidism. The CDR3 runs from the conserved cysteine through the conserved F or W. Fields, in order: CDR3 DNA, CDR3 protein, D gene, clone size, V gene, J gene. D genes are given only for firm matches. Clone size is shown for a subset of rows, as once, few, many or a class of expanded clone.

CDR3 DNA: TGTGCCAGCAGCTTATACCAGGGGGCTGGGAATGAGCAGTTCTTC
CDR3 protein: CASSLYQGAGNEQFF
D gene: TRBD1
clone size: many
V gene: TRBV7-3
J gene: TRBJ2-1

CDR3 DNA: TGCGCCAGCAGCCAACCGACTAGGGGTTACGAGCAGTACTTC
CDR3 protein: CASSQPTRGYEQYF
D gene: -
clone size: -
V gene: TRBV4-1
J gene: TRBJ2-7

CDR3 DNA: TGTGCCAGCAGTTACTCAAAGGGGAACACCGGGGAGCTGTTTTTT
CDR3 protein: CASSYSKGNTGELFF
D gene: -
clone size: few
V gene: TRBV6-5
J gene: TRBJ2-2

CDR3 DNA: TGTGCCAGCAGACCGCTGTCCGTCTATGGCTACACCTTC
CDR3 protein: CASRPLSVYGYTF
D gene: -
clone size: many
V gene: TRBV28
J gene: TRBJ1-2

CDR3 DNA: TGTGCCAGTATTGGGGAGGTGGGTAACACTGAAGCTTTCTTT
CDR3 protein: CASIGEVGNTEAFF
D gene: -
clone size: -
V gene: TRBV19
J gene: TRBJ1-1

CDR3 DNA: TGTGCCTGGGGAACAGGGGGCGCTGAGGGCTACACCTTC
CDR3 protein: CAWGTGGAEGYTF
D gene: TRBD1
clone size: -
V gene: TRBV30
J gene: TRBJ1-2

CDR3 DNA: TGTGCCAGCAGTTTCCGACATGAGGCGGGAAACATTCAGTACTTC
CDR3 protein: CASSFRHEAGNIQYF
D gene: -
clone size: -
V gene: TRBV27
J gene: TRBJ2-4

CDR3 DNA: TGTGCCAGCAGCTTAGCTCGGGGTACTAACACTGAAGCTTTCTTT
CDR3 protein: CASSLARGTNTEAFF
D gene: -
clone size: -
V gene: TRBV7-8
J gene: TRBJ1-1

CDR3 DNA: TGCAGCGTTGATCGGGGAGATGGCTACACCTTC
CDR3 protein: CSVDRGDGYTF
D gene: -
clone size: few
V gene: TRBV29-1
J gene: TRBJ1-2

CDR3 DNA: TGTGCCAGCAGCTCCAGACTTCCCGACGAGCAGTACTTC
CDR3 protein: CASSSRLPDEQYF
D gene: -
clone size: many
V gene: TRBV3-1
J gene: TRBJ2-7

CDR3 DNA: TGCGCCAGCAGCAGGACGGGGGAGGGGCAGTTCTTC
CDR3 protein: CASSRTGEGQFF
D gene: TRBD2
clone size: -
V gene: TRBV5-1
J gene: TRBJ2-1

CDR3 DNA: TGCAGTGCTAGGGACCGGGACAGGGTGGCCACTGAAGCTTTCTTT
CDR3 protein: CSARDRDRVATEAFF
D gene: TRBD1
clone size: few
V gene: TRBV20-1
J gene: TRBJ1-1

CDR3 DNA: TGTGCCAGCAGCCTTTGGAGGACAGGGGATTCACCCCTCCACTTT
CDR3 protein: CASSLWRTGDSPLHF
D gene: TRBD1
clone size: -
V gene: TRBV5-5
J gene: TRBJ1-6

CDR3 DNA: TGTGCCAGCAGTCCACAGGGATCGGGTGAGCAGTTCTTC
CDR3 protein: CASSPQGSGEQFF
D gene: -
clone size: many
V gene: TRBV27
J gene: TRBJ2-1

CDR3 DNA: TGTGCCAGCAGTTTTGTGGGGTTGAACACTGAAGCTTTCTTT
CDR3 protein: CASSFVGLNTEAFF
D gene: -
clone size: many
V gene: TRBV12-3/TRBV12-4
J gene: TRBJ1-1